The T cell receptor beta chain described here comes from a study of T cells in narcolepsy. About the research overall: Donors had narcolepsy type 1 or type 2, or were healthy controls.

Study findings and constraints: Blood of same and different patients, but not healthy controls, reportedly held recurring autoreactive clonotypes. HCRT-specific and TRIB2-specific autoreactive clonotypes appeared among same-patient CSF and blood CD4+ clonotypes. In some patient and control memory CD4+ samples, autoreactive clones were absent.

The repertoire was sequenced with immunoSEQ multiplex PCR; TCRdb's copy has only in-frame clones and lacks some. Of some 13,000 clones in the sample, less than 90% were seen once. Germline CDR1 is SGHRS and CDR2 is YFSETQ. CDR3 size: 13 residues. V was cut by 9 bases and J by 2 bases, with 14 bases left in between. A word on this clone: Its specificity is not known.

This TCR came from a human donor with narcolepsy. The gene calls are TRBV5-1 and TRBJ2-5; D gene ambiguous. What was sequenced was CD45RA- memory CD4+ T cells from PBMCs. CDR3 sequence: CAIPLTHQETQYF. CDR3 DNA sequence: TGCGCCATCCCGTTGACACATCAAGAGACCCAGTACTTC.